This T cell receptor (beta chain) was recorded in a study of regulatory T cells in long-lasting Graves disease. Study-level points and caveats: Peripheral blood, not thyroid tissue, was the sole material studied. New patients shared fewer public clonotypes (approximately 970) than persistent patients did (around 3,000).

HTBI primers from iRepertoire and Arm-PCR of CDR3 regions yielded the TCR beta libraries. TCRdb itself ran the multiplex PCR reads through MiXCR, one entry per CDR3 protein. Of a few hundred thousand distinct CDR3 sequences listed, 23% were seen once; the top ten hold approximately 26%. As for time point: persistent/refractory GD, antithyroid drugs over 5 years with positive TRAb. Following extraction of RNA from PBMCs, that RNA was used to make the TCR library. Graves' disease was diagnosed by American Thyroid Association guidelines. Peripheral blood, at around 8.8 milliliters, went into EDTA tubes. V lost 8 bases and J lost 7, with 15 bases in between. The CDR3 is 13 residues long. This clonotype came up a few times. Its antigen is as yet unknown.

V and J are TRBV12-3 or TRBV12-4 and TRBJ1-5, with D possibly matching TRBD1 (6 bases). The sequence was collected from a female donor with Graves disease. The sample here was peripheral blood mononuclear cells (PBMCs), taken when the disease was refractory, from a patient treated with antithyroid drugs. DNA of the CDR3: TGTGCCAGCCAACAGGGTCGAGGCCAGCCCCAGCATTTT. Translating it yields CASQQGRGQPQHF.